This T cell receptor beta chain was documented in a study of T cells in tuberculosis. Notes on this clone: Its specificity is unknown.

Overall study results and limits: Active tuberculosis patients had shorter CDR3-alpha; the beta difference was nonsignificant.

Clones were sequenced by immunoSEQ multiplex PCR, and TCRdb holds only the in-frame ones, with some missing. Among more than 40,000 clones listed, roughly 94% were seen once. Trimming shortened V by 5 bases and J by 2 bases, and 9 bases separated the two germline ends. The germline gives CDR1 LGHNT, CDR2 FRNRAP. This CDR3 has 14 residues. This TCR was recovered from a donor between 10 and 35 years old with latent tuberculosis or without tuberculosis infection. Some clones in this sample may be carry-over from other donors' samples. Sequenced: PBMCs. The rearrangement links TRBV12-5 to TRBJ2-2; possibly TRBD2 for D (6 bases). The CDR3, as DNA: TGTGCTAGTGGTCCCGGGACTAACACCGGGGAGCTGTTTTTT. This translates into CASGPGTNTGELFF.